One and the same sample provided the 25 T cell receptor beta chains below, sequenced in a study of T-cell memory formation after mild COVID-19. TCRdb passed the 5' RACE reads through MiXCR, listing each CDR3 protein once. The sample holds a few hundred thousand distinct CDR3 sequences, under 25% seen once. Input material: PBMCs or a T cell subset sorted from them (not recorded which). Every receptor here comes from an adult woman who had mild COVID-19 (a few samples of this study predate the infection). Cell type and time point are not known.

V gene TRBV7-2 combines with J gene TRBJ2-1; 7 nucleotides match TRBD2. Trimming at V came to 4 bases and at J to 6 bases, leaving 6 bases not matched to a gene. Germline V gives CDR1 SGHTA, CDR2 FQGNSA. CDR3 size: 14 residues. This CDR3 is CASSYQAGFNEQFF. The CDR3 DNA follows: TGTGCCAGCAGCTACCAAGCGGGGTTCAATGAGCAGTTCTTC.

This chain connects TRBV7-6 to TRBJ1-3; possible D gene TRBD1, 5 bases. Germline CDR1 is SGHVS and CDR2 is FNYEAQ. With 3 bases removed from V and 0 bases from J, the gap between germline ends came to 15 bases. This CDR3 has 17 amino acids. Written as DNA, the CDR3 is TGTGCCAGCAGCTTTACGGTGGGAGGGGACTCTGGAAACACCATATATTTT. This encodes CASSFTVGGDSGNTIYF.

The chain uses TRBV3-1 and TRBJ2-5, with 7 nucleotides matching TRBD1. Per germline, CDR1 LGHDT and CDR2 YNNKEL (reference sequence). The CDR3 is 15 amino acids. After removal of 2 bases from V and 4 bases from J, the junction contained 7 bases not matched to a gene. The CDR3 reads CASSQRVGQRETQYF. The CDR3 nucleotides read TGTGCCAGCAGCCAAAGAGTGGGACAGCGAGAGACCCAGTACTTC.

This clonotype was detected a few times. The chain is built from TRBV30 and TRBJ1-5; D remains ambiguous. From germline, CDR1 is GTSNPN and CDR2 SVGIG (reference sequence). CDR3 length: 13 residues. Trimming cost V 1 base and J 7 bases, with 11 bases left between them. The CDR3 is CAWSDSDQQPQHF. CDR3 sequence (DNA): TGTGCCTGGAGTGATTCTGACCAGCAGCCCCAGCATTTT.

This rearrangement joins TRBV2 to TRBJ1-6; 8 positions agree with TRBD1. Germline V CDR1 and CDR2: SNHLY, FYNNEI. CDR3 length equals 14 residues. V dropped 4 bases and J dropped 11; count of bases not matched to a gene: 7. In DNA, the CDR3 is TGTGCCAGCAGTGCATCCGGACAGGGTCCACCCCTCCACTTT. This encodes CASSASGQGPPLHF.

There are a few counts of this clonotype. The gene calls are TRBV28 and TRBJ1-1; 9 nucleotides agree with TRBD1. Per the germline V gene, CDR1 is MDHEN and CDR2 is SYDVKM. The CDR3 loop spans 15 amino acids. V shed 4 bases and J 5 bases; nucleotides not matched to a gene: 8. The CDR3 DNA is TGTGCCAGCAGTTCCCGGACAGGGGCGGGGACTGAAGCTTTCTTT. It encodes CASSSRTGAGTEAFF.

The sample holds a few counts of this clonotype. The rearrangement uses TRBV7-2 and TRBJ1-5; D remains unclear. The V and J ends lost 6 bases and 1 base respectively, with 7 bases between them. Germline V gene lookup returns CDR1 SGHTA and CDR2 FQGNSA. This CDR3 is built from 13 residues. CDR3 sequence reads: CASRPGSNQPQHF. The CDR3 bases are TGTGCCAGCAGGCCGGGCAGCAATCAGCCCCAGCATTTT.

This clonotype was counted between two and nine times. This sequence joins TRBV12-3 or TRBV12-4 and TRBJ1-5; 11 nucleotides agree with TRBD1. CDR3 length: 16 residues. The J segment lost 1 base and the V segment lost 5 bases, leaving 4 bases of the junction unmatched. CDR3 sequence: CASSRGQGVSNQPQHF. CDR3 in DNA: TGTGCCAGCAGTAGGGGACAGGGGGTGAGCAATCAGCCCCAGCATTTT.

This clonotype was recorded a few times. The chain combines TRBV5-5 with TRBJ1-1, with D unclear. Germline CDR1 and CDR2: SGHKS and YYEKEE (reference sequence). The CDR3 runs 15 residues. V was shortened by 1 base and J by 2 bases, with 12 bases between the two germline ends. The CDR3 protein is CASSLLVTHNTEAFF. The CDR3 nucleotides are TGTGCCAGCAGCTTGTTGGTGACACACAACACTGAAGCTTTCTTT.

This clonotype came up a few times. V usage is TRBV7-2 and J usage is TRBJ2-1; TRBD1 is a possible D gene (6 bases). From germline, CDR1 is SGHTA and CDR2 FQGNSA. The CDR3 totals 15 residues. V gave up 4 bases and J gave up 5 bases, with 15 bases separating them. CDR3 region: CASSSRGRHNNEQFF. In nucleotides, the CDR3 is TGTGCCAGCAGCTCCAGGGGAAGACACAACAATGAGCAGTTCTTC.

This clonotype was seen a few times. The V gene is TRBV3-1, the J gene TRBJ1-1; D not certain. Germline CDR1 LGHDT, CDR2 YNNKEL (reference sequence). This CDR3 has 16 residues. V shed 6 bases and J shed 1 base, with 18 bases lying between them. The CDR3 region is CASSPSHRTANTEAFF. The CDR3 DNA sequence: TGTGCCAGCAGTCCTTCGCACCGGACGGCGAACACTGAAGCTTTCTTT.

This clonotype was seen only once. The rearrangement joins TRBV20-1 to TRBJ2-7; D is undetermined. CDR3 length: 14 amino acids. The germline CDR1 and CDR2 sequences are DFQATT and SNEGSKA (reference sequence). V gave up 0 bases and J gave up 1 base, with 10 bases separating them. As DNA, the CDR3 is TGCAGTGCTAGAGATCAGGCTATTTCCTACGAGCAGTACTTC. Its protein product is CSARDQAISYEQYF.

The CDR3 nucleotides read TGCAGCGTTCGAGGGACTGGGAAAGAGCAGTACTTC. It translates to CSVRGTGKEQYF. This chain connects TRBV29-1 to TRBJ2-7; tentatively, D is TRBD2 (6 bases). From germline, CDR1 is SQVTM and CDR2 ANQGSEA. V was cut by 5 bases and J by 7 bases, with 15 bases left in between. There are 12 residues in the CDR3.

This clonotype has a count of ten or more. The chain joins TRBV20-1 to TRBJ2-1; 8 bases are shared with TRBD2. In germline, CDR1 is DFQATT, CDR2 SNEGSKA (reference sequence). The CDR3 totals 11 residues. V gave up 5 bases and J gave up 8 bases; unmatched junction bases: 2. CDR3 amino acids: CSAWTSYEQFF. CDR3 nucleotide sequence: TGCAGTGCTTGGACTAGCTATGAGCAGTTCTTC.

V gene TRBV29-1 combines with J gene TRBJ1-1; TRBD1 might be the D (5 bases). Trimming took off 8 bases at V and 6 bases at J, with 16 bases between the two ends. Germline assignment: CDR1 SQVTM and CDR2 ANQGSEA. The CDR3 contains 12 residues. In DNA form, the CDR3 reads TGCAGCCCAACTCTTCTGGGGGCTGAAGCTTTCTTT. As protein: CSPTLLGAEAFF.

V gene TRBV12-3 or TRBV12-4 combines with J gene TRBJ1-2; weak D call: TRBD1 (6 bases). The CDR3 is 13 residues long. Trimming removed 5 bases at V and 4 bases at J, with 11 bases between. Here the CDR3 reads CASSLRDIYGYTF. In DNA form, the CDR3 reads TGTGCCAGCAGTCTCCGGGACATCTATGGCTACACCTTC.

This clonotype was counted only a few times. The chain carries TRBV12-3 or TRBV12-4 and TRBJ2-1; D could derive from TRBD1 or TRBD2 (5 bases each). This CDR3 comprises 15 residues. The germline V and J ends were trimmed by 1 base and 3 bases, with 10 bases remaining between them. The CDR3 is CASSLGGTYYNEQFF. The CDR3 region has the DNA TGTGCCAGCAGTTTAGGAGGGACCTACTACAATGAGCAGTTCTTC.

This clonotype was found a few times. CDR3 sequence (DNA): TGTGCCATCAGTGAGAGAAAGGCAGACTCGTACCAAGAGACCCAGTACTTC. Its protein is CAISERKADSYQETQYF. The chain recombines TRBV10-3 with TRBJ2-5; D is ambiguous. The CDR3 runs to 17 residues. Germline CDR1 reads ENHRY; CDR2 reads SYGVKD. Trimming stripped 2 bases from V and 0 bases from J, with 16 bases between.

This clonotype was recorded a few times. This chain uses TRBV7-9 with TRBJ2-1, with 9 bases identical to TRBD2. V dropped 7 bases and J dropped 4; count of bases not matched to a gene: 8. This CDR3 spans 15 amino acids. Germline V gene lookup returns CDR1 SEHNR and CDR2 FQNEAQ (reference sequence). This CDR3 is CASNVTSGWYNEQFF. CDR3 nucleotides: TGTGCCAGCAACGTGACTAGCGGCTGGTACAATGAGCAGTTCTTC.

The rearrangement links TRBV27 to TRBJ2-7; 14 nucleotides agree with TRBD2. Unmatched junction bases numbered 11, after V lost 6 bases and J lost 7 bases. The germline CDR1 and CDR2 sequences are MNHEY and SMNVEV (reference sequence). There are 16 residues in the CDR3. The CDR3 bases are TGTGCCAGCAGCCGTGGGACTAGCGGGGGCCTGGTAGAGCAGTACTTC. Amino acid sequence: CASSRGTSGGLVEQYF.

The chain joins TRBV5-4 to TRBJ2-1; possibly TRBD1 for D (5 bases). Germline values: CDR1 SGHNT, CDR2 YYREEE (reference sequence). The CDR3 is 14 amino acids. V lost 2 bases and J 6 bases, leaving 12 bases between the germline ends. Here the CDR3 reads CASSLLGDPNEQFF. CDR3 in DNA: TGTGCCAGCAGCTTATTAGGGGATCCCAATGAGCAGTTCTTC.

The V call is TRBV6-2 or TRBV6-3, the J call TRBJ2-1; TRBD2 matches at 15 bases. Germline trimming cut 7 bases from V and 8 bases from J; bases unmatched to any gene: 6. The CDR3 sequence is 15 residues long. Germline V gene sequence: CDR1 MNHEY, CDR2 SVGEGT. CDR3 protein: CASTQRTSGGDEQFF. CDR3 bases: TGTGCCAGCACTCAAAGGACTAGCGGGGGGGATGAGCAGTTCTTC.

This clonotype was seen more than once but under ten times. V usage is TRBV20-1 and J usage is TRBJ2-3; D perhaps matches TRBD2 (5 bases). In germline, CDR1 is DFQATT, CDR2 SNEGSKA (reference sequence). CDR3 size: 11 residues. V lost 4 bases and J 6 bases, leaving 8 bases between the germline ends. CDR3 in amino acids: CSAIRGDTQYF. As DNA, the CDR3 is TGCAGTGCTATCCGAGGGGATACGCAGTATTTT.

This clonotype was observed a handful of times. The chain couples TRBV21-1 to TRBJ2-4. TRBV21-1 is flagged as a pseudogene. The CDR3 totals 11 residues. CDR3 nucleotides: TGTGCCAGCAGCAAAGATGCAAGGGAGTACTTC. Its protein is CASSKDAREYF.

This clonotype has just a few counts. The CDR3 protein is CASSSGGRQAFF. The CDR3 region has the DNA TGTGCCAGCAGCTCGGGGGGACGCCAAGCTTTCTTT. The chain combines TRBV5-8 with TRBJ1-1; tentatively, D is TRBD1 (5 bases). There are 12 residues in the CDR3. The V end was cut by 3 bases, the J end by 9 bases, with 12 bases between. Germline V CDR1 and CDR2: SGHTS, YDEGEE.